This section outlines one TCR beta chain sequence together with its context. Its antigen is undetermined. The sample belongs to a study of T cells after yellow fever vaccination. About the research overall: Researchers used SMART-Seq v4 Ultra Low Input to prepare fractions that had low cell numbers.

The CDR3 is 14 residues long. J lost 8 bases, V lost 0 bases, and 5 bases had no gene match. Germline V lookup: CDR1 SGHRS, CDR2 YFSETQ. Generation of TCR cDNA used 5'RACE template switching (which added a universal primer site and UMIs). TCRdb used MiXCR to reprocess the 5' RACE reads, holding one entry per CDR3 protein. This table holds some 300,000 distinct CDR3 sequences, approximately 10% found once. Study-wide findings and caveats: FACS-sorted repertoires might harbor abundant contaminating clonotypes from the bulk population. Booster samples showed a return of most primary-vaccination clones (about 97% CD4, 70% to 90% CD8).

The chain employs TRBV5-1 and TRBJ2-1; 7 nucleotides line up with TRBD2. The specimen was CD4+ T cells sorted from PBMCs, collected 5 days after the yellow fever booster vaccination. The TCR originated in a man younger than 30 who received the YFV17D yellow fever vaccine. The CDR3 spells CASSLGAGRDEQFF. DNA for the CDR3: TGCGCCAGCAGCTTGGGTGCGGGGAGGGATGAGCAGTTCTTC.